This is a list of T cell receptor beta chains from one sample in a study of blood T cell repertoires in COVID-19. Some clones are missing from TCRdb's copy, which holds only in-frame ones; the method was immunoSEQ multiplex PCR. The table shows 150,000 to 200,000 clones, with about nine tenths occurring only once. Sequenced sample: peripheral blood. The receptors originated from a man aged 18 to 30 who had recovered from COVID-19. CDR3s leave out the opening cysteine and the closing phenylalanine or tryptophan. Size is stated for part of the rows, as once, few or many counts, or as a class when the clone is expanded.

TRBV6-5,TRBJ1-1,NA,ASSYGTGVDTEAF
TRBV4-1,TRBJ2-7,NA,ASSQDRPSGEQY
TRBV7-2,TRBJ2-2,NA,ASSLSLAGGELF
TRBV7-2,TRBJ2-3,NA,ASSFYSGRSADTQY
TRBV30,TRBJ2-7,NA,AWGSSDTYEQY
TRBV9,TRBJ1-1,NA,ASSPRGGERNTEAF
TRBV7-9,TRBJ1-2,few,ASSLDSTGGYT
TRBV28,TRBJ1-1,NA,ASIETGNTEAF
TRBV27,TRBJ2-1,NA,ASSSDSWDEQF
TRBV4-1,TRBJ1-5,NA,ASSQEGYSNQPQH
TRBV5-1,TRBJ1-1,NA,ASSLEGGANTEAF
TRBV27,TRBJ2-2,NA,ASSYQGTNTGELF
TRBV12-3/TRBV12-4,TRBJ1-2,many,ASSLYSYGYT
TRBV2,TRBJ2-7,NA,ASSAGRGREQY
TRBV7-7,TRBJ2-1,NA,ASSLQREGRQF
TRBV7-9,TRBJ2-7,NA,ASSSSSGRAGEQY
TRBV7-9,TRBJ1-1,NA,ASSYRDRDTEAF
TRBV29-1,TRBJ2-1,NA,SVTRQAQQF
TRBV18,TRBJ2-3,NA,ASSPPGADTQY
TRBV7-6,TRBJ2-7,NA,ASSLGSGGYEQY